Shown below are 18 T cell receptor beta chains from a single sample sequenced in a study of lymphopenia after photon versus proton radiotherapy. TCRdb's copy holds only in-frame clones and misses some; the assay was immunoSEQ multiplex PCR. The table lists 20,000 to 25,000 clones, around 85% of them singletons. This material consisted of peripheral blood, taken from a patient treated with photon-based radiotherapy. All receptors come from a man aged 55 to 70 with pancreatic cancer.

In this sample, this clone turned up a few times. The chain carries TRBV4-1 and TRBJ1-6; 9 bases fit TRBD1. V gave up 4 bases and J gave up 7 bases; unmatched junction bases: 2. The CDR3 sequence is 14 residues long. Germline lookup yields CDR1 MGHRA and CDR2 YSYEKL. The DNA for the CDR3 is TGCGCCAGCAGCCTCGGACAGGGGAATTCACCCCTCCACTTT. Its protein product is CASSLGQGNSPLHF.

The table lists this clone with a count of one. The gene calls are TRBV7-3 and TRBJ1-6; D may be TRBD1 (6 bases). Germline-derived CDR1 and CDR2 are SGHTA and FQGTGA. This CDR3 is built from 13 residues. The V gene lost 3 bases and the J gene lost 7 bases, with 7 bases spanning the gap. The CDR3 protein is CASSLDSNSPLHF. The CDR3 bases are TGTGCCAGCAGCTTGGACAGCAATTCACCCCTCCACTTT.

The chain couples TRBV12-5 to TRBJ1-1; D is unclear. Germline assignment: CDR1 LGHNT and CDR2 FRNRAP. CDR3 length: 16 amino acids. Deletions cut 1 base from V and 1 base from J, with 13 bases between. Here the CDR3 DNA reads TGTGCTAGTGGTTTGGCCGGGCTCCTTAAGAACACTGAAGCTTTCTTT. Amino acid sequence: CASGLAGLLKNTEAFF.

The chain carries TRBV2 and TRBJ1-1, with TRBD1 as a possible D gene (5 bases). CDR3 size: 16 residues. Germline CDR1 SNHLY, CDR2 FYNNEI. The ends were cut back, 6 bases at V and 8 bases at J, with 25 bases in the middle. Here the CDR3 reads CASRVYRGPQREEAFF. CDR3 DNA sequence: TGTGCCAGCAGGGTTTATCGGGGACCCCAAAGGGAGGAAGCTTTCTTT.

The chain carries TRBV11-2 and TRBJ2-2, with 8 bases matching TRBD1. The CDR3 sequence is 16 residues long. The V segment lost 5 bases and the J segment 8 bases; nucleotides outside the gene matches: 13. Germline values: CDR1 SGHAT, CDR2 FQNNGV. In DNA form, the CDR3 reads TGTGCCAGCAGCCCCACTTTGCACAGGGGGTTTGGGGAGCTGTTTTTT. It specifies CASSPTLHRGFGELFF.

This clone was counted between two and nine times. The chain joins TRBV7-2 to TRBJ2-2; 8 bases are a match to TRBD2. CDR1 and CDR2 (germline): SGHTA, FQGNSA. CDR3 length equals 17 residues. V lost 2 bases to trimming and J lost 7 bases; unmatched junction nucleotides: 12. Here the CDR3 reads CASSLRPSGTSNGELFF. The CDR3 DNA sequence: TGTGCCAGCAGCTTACGCCCGTCCGGGACTAGTAACGGGGAGCTGTTTTTT.

The V call is TRBV2, the J call TRBJ1-2; maybe TRBD1 (6 bases). Trimming took off 9 bases at V and 0 bases at J, with 11 bases between the two ends. Germline loops: CDR1 SNHLY, CDR2 FYNNEI. CDR3 size: 13 residues. This CDR3 is CASHRDPNYGYTF. The DNA of the CDR3 is TGTGCCAGTCACAGGGACCCTAACTATGGCTACACCTTC.

V usage is TRBV4-2 and J usage is TRBJ1-2, with TRBD1 matching over 7 bases. This CDR3 is 14 amino acids long. Germline CDR1 is LGHNA and CDR2 is YNFKEQ. J lost 6 bases, V lost 2 bases, and 6 bases had no gene match. DNA for the CDR3: TGTGCCAGCAGCCAACTTGGGACAGATAATGGCTACACCTTC. It yields the protein CASSQLGTDNGYTF.

The V call is TRBV4-2, the J call TRBJ2-1, with 13 bases fitting TRBD2. Germline-derived CDR1 and CDR2 are LGHNA and YNFKEQ. The CDR3 loop spans 17 amino acids. Losses at the gene ends were 2 bases for V and 1 base for J; bases not matched to a gene: 2. The CDR3 loop reads CASSQRTSGGSYNEQFF. As DNA, the CDR3 is TGTGCCAGCAGCCAACGGACTAGCGGGGGTTCCTACAATGAGCAGTTCTTC.

V is TRBV5-1 and J is TRBJ2-3; 11 nucleotides match TRBD2. Germline values: CDR1 SGHRS, CDR2 YFSETQ. This CDR3 is 16 amino acids long. V gave up 8 bases and J gave up 5 bases; unmatched junction bases: 13. CDR3 loop: CASRTSGFSSGDTQYF. In DNA form, the CDR3 reads TGCGCCAGTCGGACTAGCGGGTTCTCCTCGGGAGATACGCAGTATTTT.

This sequence joins TRBV2 and TRBJ1-1; 8 bases are shared with TRBD1. The V gene end was trimmed by 2 bases and the J gene end by 6 bases; junction bases not matched to a gene: 8. The germline V gene has CDR1 SNHLY and CDR2 FYNNEI. The CDR3 is 15 amino acids. This CDR3 reads CASSELWQGASEAFF. CDR3 nucleotides: TGTGCCAGCAGTGAACTTTGGCAGGGGGCCTCTGAAGCTTTCTTT.

The V gene is TRBV9, the J gene TRBJ2-6; D is ambiguous. This CDR3 spans 14 amino acids. The V and J ends lost 6 bases and 4 bases respectively, with 11 bases between them. Germline V lookup: CDR1 SGDLS, CDR2 YYNGEE. Written as DNA, the CDR3 is TGTGCCAGCACGACGGCGCCCGGGGCCAACGTCCTGACTTTC. Translating gives CASTTAPGANVLTF.

Points on this clone: One junction end disagrees with the germline gene, perhaps due to a read error. This sequence joins TRBV5-4 and TRBJ1-2; TRBD1 might be the D (6 bases). Germline V gene data show CDR1 as SGHNT and CDR2 as YYREEE (reference sequence). CDR3 size: 15 residues. CDR3 residues: CASSPDHRENYGYTF. The CDR3 DNA reads as TGCGCCAGCAGCCCGGACCACAGGGAGAACTATGGCTACACCTTC.

CDR3 amino acids: CASSFRMGGGTSTEAFF. Written as DNA, the CDR3 is TGTGCCAGCAGTTTCCGGATGGGCGGGGGGACGAGCACTGAAGCTTTCTTT. The chain couples TRBV27 to TRBJ1-1; D may be TRBD1 (5 bases). V shed 3 bases and J shed 4 bases, with 21 bases lying between them. The CDR3 extends over 17 amino acids. Per the germline V gene, CDR1 is MNHEY and CDR2 is SMNVEV (reference sequence).

The V gene is TRBV19, the J gene TRBJ1-2; D is undetermined. The CDR3 loop spans 12 amino acids. Germline CDR1 and CDR2: LNHDA and SQIVND (reference sequence). The ends were cut back, 5 bases at V and 4 bases at J, with 8 bases in the middle. The CDR3 DNA is TGTGCCAGTAGTCTACAATCCTATGGCTACACCTTC. Translated: CASSLQSYGYTF.

This clone was picked up a small number of times. V and J are TRBV18 and TRBJ1-5, with no clear D. Trimming pared 5 bases from V and 0 bases from J, leaving 8 bases between. Looked up from germline, CDR1 is KGHSH and CDR2 is LQKENI. The CDR3 loop spans 14 amino acids. The DNA for the CDR3 is TGTGCCAGCTCAGGTACCGTTAGCAATCAGCCCCAGCATTTT. This gives the protein CASSGTVSNQPQHF.

CDR3 nucleotides: TGTGCCAGCTCAAGCACCGGGAATTCACCCCTCCACTTT. Its protein is CASSSTGNSPLHF. This sequence joins TRBV18 and TRBJ1-6; D is unresolved. There are 13 residues in the CDR3. CDR1 KGHSH and CDR2 LQKENI come from the germline V gene. The germline V and J ends were trimmed by 5 bases and 7 bases, with 9 bases remaining between them.

This chain uses TRBV5-6 with TRBJ2-1, with 11 bases identical to TRBD1. The CDR3 totals 15 residues. The V gene end was trimmed by 0 bases and the J gene end by 8 bases; junction bases not matched to a gene: 4. CDR1 SGHDT and CDR2 YYEEEE come from the germline V gene. CDR3 in DNA: TGTGCCAGCAGCTTGGTGGACAGGGGGCTGGATGAGCAGTTCTTC. As protein: CASSLVDRGLDEQFF.